The sequence of this T cell receptor beta chain was determined in a study of shared clonotypes between healthy human individuals. Trimming removed 0 bases from V and 1 base from J, with 16 bases in between. This CDR3 has 17 residues. In germline, CDR1 is SGDLS, CDR2 YYNGEE. At the deep level, the assay was run. The authors' processing: Junction-only sequences without quality scores came from ImmunoSEQ, so filtering differed. The method was immunoSEQ multiplex PCR; TCRdb's version includes in-frame clones alone and lacks a portion of them. The V and J calls and clone size are taken from that table; D and trimming were inferred from the DNA. The sample lists 2 million to 2.5 million clones, about 90% seen once, with 0.3% to 0.45% in the top ten.

This clonotype was sampled from a man between 18 and 35 years old in good health. Some clones in this sample may be carry-over from other donors' samples. The rearrangement links TRBV9 to TRBJ1-1, with D perhaps TRBD1 (6 bases). Sequenced sample: naive CD4+ T cells from PBMCs. Subset given: CD45RA+ positively selected. Written as DNA, the CDR3 is TGTGCCAGCAGCGTAGGGATTCGGAGGGGGAGGAACACTGAAGCTTTCTTT. Translated, it gives CASSVGIRRGRNTEAFF.